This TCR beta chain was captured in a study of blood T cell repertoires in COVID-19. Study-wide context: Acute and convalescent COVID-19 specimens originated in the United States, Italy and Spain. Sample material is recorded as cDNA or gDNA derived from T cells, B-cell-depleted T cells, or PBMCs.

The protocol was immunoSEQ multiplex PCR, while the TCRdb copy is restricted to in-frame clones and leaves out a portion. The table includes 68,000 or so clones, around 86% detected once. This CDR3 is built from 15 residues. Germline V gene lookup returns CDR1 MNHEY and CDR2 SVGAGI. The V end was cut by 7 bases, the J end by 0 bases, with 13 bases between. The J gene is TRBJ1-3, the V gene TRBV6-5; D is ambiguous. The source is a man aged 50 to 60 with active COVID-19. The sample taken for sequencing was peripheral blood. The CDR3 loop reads CASKIAGNSGNTIYF. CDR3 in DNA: TGTGCCAGCAAAATCGCGGGAAACTCTGGAAACACCATATATTTT.